A selection of T cell receptor beta chains follows, all from one sample in a study of CD8+ T cells in alopecia areata. Clones were read by immunoSEQ multiplex PCR, and TCRdb kept only the in-frame ones, dropping some. Of about 290,000 clones in the sample, about three fifths were seen once. Sequences were derived from CD4+ T cells sorted from blood, sampled at week 24, from a patient treated with tofacitinib. The source of these receptors is a human donor with alopecia areata. The CDR3 runs from the conserved cysteine through the conserved F or W. Fields, in order: CDR3 DNA, CDR3 protein, J gene, D gene, clone size, V gene, CDR3 length. A D gene is named only where the DNA matches it firmly. The size field is filled for only some rows; it gives once, few, many or a size class.

CDR3nt: TGCGCCAGCAGCCGGGGGAGCTACTATGAAGAGACCCAGTACTTC
CDR3aa: CASSRGSYYEETQYF
j_gene: TRBJ2-5
d_gene: NA
abundance: NA
v_gene: TRBV5-1
len: 15

CDR3nt: TGTGCCAGCAGCTTGAGAGTAGGTGACTATGGCTACACCTTC
CDR3aa: CASSLRVGDYGYTF
j_gene: TRBJ1-2
d_gene: NA
abundance: few
v_gene: TRBV5-5
len: 14

CDR3nt: TGTGCCTGGAATCGGGACAGGGGACAGCCCCAGCATTTT
CDR3aa: CAWNRDRGQPQHF
j_gene: TRBJ1-5
d_gene: TRBD1
abundance: NA
v_gene: TRBV30
len: 13

CDR3nt: TGTGCCAGCAGTTTTGTAGGCGCGAGGAGCAATCAGCCCCAGCATTTT
CDR3aa: CASSFVGARSNQPQHF
j_gene: TRBJ1-5
d_gene: NA
abundance: NA
v_gene: TRBV27
len: 16

CDR3nt: TGTGCCAGCAGCTTAGGGGGGTGGGACAGGAACACTGAAGCTTTCTTT
CDR3aa: CASSLGGWDRNTEAFF
j_gene: TRBJ1-1
d_gene: TRBD1
abundance: NA
v_gene: TRBV11-2
len: 16

CDR3nt: TGTGCCAGCAGCGTAGCTACCGCGGGGTACACAGATACGCAGTATTTT
CDR3aa: CASSVATAGYTDTQYF
j_gene: TRBJ2-3
d_gene: NA
abundance: NA
v_gene: TRBV9
len: 16

CDR3nt: TGTGCCAGCAGCGTAGAGGGAGGACAGGGGCATGAAAAACTGTTTTTT
CDR3aa: CASSVEGGQGHEKLFF
j_gene: TRBJ1-4
d_gene: TRBD1
abundance: NA
v_gene: TRBV9
len: 16

CDR3nt: TGCGCCAGCAGCCTACATCCGGATTATGTCGTTCGGGATGGCTACACCTTC
CDR3aa: CASSLHPDYVVRDGYTF
j_gene: TRBJ1-2
d_gene: NA
abundance: many
v_gene: TRBV5-1
len: 17

CDR3nt: TGTGCCAGCAGCTCGATCCGGAGGAGCGGGGTTCGCACAGATACGCAGTATTTT
CDR3aa: CASSSIRRSGVRTDTQYF
j_gene: TRBJ2-3
d_gene: TRBD2
abundance: NA
v_gene: TRBV7-2
len: 18

CDR3nt: TGTGCCTGGAGTGTACCACGACAGAGCGATCAAGAGACCCAGTACTTC
CDR3aa: CAWSVPRQSDQETQYF
j_gene: TRBJ2-5
d_gene: NA
abundance: few
v_gene: TRBV30
len: 16

CDR3nt: TGTGCCAGCCTGGTCAACCCTGGAAACACCATATATTTT
CDR3aa: CASLVNPGNTIYF
j_gene: TRBJ1-3
d_gene: NA
abundance: few
v_gene: TRBV6-1
len: 13

CDR3nt: TGTGCCAGCAGTTTTCCGGGACAGGGTAAATCTAGTAGAGACTCTGGGGCCAACGTCCTGACTTTC
CDR3aa: CASSFPGQGKSSRDSGANVLTF
j_gene: TRBJ2-6
d_gene: TRBD1
abundance: few
v_gene: TRBV27
len: 22

CDR3nt: TGTGCCAGCAGCTTAAGAAATTTACCCTACGAGCAGTACTTC
CDR3aa: CASSLRNLPYEQYF
j_gene: TRBJ2-7
d_gene: NA
abundance: NA
v_gene: TRBV5-4
len: 14

CDR3nt: TGTGCCAGCACCCTTAGAACAGGGGGCGAATCACCCCTCCACTTT
CDR3aa: CASTLRTGGESPLHF
j_gene: TRBJ1-6
d_gene: TRBD1
abundance: once
v_gene: TRBV7-9
len: 15

CDR3nt: TGCAGCGGACGAACCGGGACAGCTAACACCGGGGAGCTGTTTTTT
CDR3aa: CSGRTGTANTGELFF
j_gene: TRBJ2-2
d_gene: TRBD1
abundance: NA
v_gene: TRBV29-1
len: 15

CDR3nt: TGTGCCAGCAGCTTTTTATCCGGCGACTTCTACGAGCAGTACTTC
CDR3aa: CASSFLSGDFYEQYF
j_gene: TRBJ2-7
d_gene: NA
abundance: NA
v_gene: TRBV5-4
len: 15

CDR3nt: TGTGCCAGCAGTTTAGGGGGGGTCTACGAGCAGTACTTC
CDR3aa: CASSLGGVYEQYF
j_gene: TRBJ2-7
d_gene: TRBD2
abundance: few
v_gene: TRBV28
len: 13

CDR3nt: TGTGCCAGCAGTGAAAGGACAGTAACTGCTAACTATGGCTACACCTTC
CDR3aa: CASSERTVTANYGYTF
j_gene: TRBJ1-2
d_gene: NA
abundance: NA
v_gene: TRBV6-1
len: 16

CDR3nt: TGCAGCGTTGAAGATCCTAGCGGGGGAGTCTACAATGAGCAGTTCTTC
CDR3aa: CSVEDPSGGVYNEQFF
j_gene: TRBJ2-1
d_gene: TRBD2
abundance: NA
v_gene: TRBV29-1
len: 16

CDR3nt: TGTGCCTGGAGTGGTAGCGGGCCGGGGGAGTACTTC
CDR3aa: CAWSGSGPGEYF
j_gene: TRBJ2-5
d_gene: TRBD2
abundance: NA
v_gene: TRBV30
len: 12

CDR3nt: TGTGCCAGCAGTTCCCAGGGGGTCTACAATGAGCAGTTCTTC
CDR3aa: CASSSQGVYNEQFF
j_gene: TRBJ2-1
d_gene: TRBD1
abundance: NA
v_gene: TRBV6-5
len: 14

CDR3nt: TGCAGCGTTGTTGGCAGAACGAACACCGGGGAGCTGTTTTTT
CDR3aa: CSVVGRTNTGELFF
j_gene: TRBJ2-2
d_gene: NA
abundance: NA
v_gene: TRBV29-1
len: 14

CDR3nt: TGTGCCAGCAACCTAGACAGTCCCTCCGGGGAGCTGTTTTTT
CDR3aa: CASNLDSPSGELFF
j_gene: TRBJ2-2
d_gene: NA
abundance: few
v_gene: TRBV2
len: 14

CDR3nt: TGTGCCAGCAGCTTTTCACGGGGAGAGACCCAGTACTTC
CDR3aa: CASSFSRGETQYF
j_gene: TRBJ2-5
d_gene: NA
abundance: NA
v_gene: TRBV5-4
len: 13

CDR3nt: TGTGCCAGCAGTCAGGGGGCGCCCGAGCAGTACTTC
CDR3aa: CASSQGAPEQYF
j_gene: TRBJ2-7
d_gene: TRBD1
abundance: few
v_gene: TRBV11-2
len: 12

CDR3nt: TGTGCCTGGAGTGTACGACCCGGGGGCGGGGAGCTGTTTTTT
CDR3aa: CAWSVRPGGGELFF
j_gene: TRBJ2-2
d_gene: NA
abundance: few
v_gene: TRBV30
len: 14

CDR3nt: TGTGCCTGGAGTGAGGCGGCGGCTACCGGGGAGCTGTTTTTT
CDR3aa: CAWSEAAATGELFF
j_gene: TRBJ2-2
d_gene: NA
abundance: NA
v_gene: TRBV30
len: 14

CDR3nt: TGTGCCAGCAGTTTAACCAGGGTCTACGAGCAGTACTTC
CDR3aa: CASSLTRVYEQYF
j_gene: TRBJ2-7
d_gene: NA
abundance: NA
v_gene: TRBV27
len: 13

CDR3nt: TGTGCCAGCAGTTTATCATCGGGATTTTCCCCCGGGGAGCTGTTTTTT
CDR3aa: CASSLSSGFSPGELFF
j_gene: TRBJ2-2
d_gene: NA
abundance: NA
v_gene: TRBV27
len: 16

CDR3nt: TGCAGTGCTAGCACCTACGAGCAGTACTTC
CDR3aa: CSASTYEQYF
j_gene: TRBJ2-7
d_gene: NA
abundance: NA
v_gene: TRBV20-1
len: 10

CDR3nt: TGTGCCAGCAGCCCTAGCGGGGGGCAGCAGTACTTC
CDR3aa: CASSPSGGQQYF
j_gene: TRBJ2-7
d_gene: TRBD2
abundance: NA
v_gene: TRBV6-5
len: 12

CDR3nt: TGCGCCAGCTCGACGGGGGGCACAGATACGCAGTATTTT
CDR3aa: CASSTGGTDTQYF
j_gene: TRBJ2-3
d_gene: NA
abundance: NA
v_gene: TRBV5-1
len: 13

CDR3nt: TGCGCCAGCAGCGAAGGACAGGGGGAGACAGATACGCAGTATTTT
CDR3aa: CASSEGQGETDTQYF
j_gene: TRBJ2-3
d_gene: TRBD1
abundance: NA
v_gene: TRBV5-1
len: 15

CDR3nt: TGTGCCTGGATTGGGCCGGCCTACGGGGCCCAGTACTTC
CDR3aa: CAWIGPAYGAQYF
j_gene: TRBJ2-5
d_gene: NA
abundance: NA
v_gene: TRBV30
len: 13

CDR3nt: TGTGCCAGCAGTGAACAGGGGGATACGCAGTATTTT
CDR3aa: CASSEQGDTQYF
j_gene: TRBJ2-3
d_gene: NA
abundance: NA
v_gene: TRBV6-1
len: 12

CDR3nt: TGCGCCAGCAGCTTGAGCGGGTCCCAGTACTTC
CDR3aa: CASSLSGSQYF
j_gene: TRBJ2-5
d_gene: NA
abundance: NA
v_gene: TRBV5-1
len: 11

CDR3nt: TGTGCCAGCAGACAGGGGAGCCATAACTATGGCTACACCTTC
CDR3aa: CASRQGSHNYGYTF
j_gene: TRBJ1-2
d_gene: TRBD1
abundance: NA
v_gene: TRBV6-4
len: 14

CDR3nt: TGTGCCTGGAGTCCCACCTCTAGCGGGGGTGTAGGGACAGATACGCAGTATTTT
CDR3aa: CAWSPTSSGGVGTDTQYF
j_gene: TRBJ2-3
d_gene: TRBD2
abundance: NA
v_gene: TRBV30
len: 18

CDR3nt: TGTGCCAGCAGCGCCGACTCACAGGGGGCCTACGGCTACACCTTC
CDR3aa: CASSADSQGAYGYTF
j_gene: TRBJ1-2
d_gene: TRBD1
abundance: NA
v_gene: TRBV9
len: 15

CDR3nt: TGTGCCAGCAGTTACTTATCGCAGGGAGATACGCAGTATTTT
CDR3aa: CASSYLSQGDTQYF
j_gene: TRBJ2-3
d_gene: NA
abundance: few
v_gene: TRBV6-6
len: 14

CDR3nt: TGCGCCAGCTCTGAGATAGCAGGCACAGATACGCAGTATTTT
CDR3aa: CASSEIAGTDTQYF
j_gene: TRBJ2-3
d_gene: NA
abundance: few
v_gene: TRBV5-1
len: 14

CDR3nt: TGTGCCAGCAGATCAGGCCCTTGGACAGCGGATGGCTACACCTTC
CDR3aa: CASRSGPWTADGYTF
j_gene: TRBJ1-2
d_gene: NA
abundance: once
v_gene: TRBV7-2
len: 15

CDR3nt: TGTGCCAGCAGTTTGACAGGGGGCCTCGGCACTGAAGCTTTCTTT
CDR3aa: CASSLTGGLGTEAFF
j_gene: TRBJ1-1
d_gene: TRBD1
abundance: NA
v_gene: TRBV28
len: 15

CDR3nt: TGTGCCAGCAGCTTTCCGCGGGGGATCCAAGAGACCCAGTACTTC
CDR3aa: CASSFPRGIQETQYF
j_gene: TRBJ2-5
d_gene: TRBD2
abundance: once
v_gene: TRBV7-9
len: 15

CDR3nt: TGTGCCATCAGTGAGTCGAGGATCCCAGCCTTAGATACGCAGTATTTT
CDR3aa: CAISESRIPALDTQYF
j_gene: TRBJ2-3
d_gene: NA
abundance: once
v_gene: TRBV10-3
len: 16

CDR3nt: TGCGCCAGCAGTAGCTCCGCGACAGGTTTCTCACCCCTCCACTTT
CDR3aa: CASSSSATGFSPLHF
j_gene: TRBJ1-6
d_gene: NA
abundance: NA
v_gene: TRBV5-1
len: 15

CDR3nt: TGTGCCAGCAGCCAAGACTTACGAGTAACAGATACGCAGTATTTT
CDR3aa: CASSQDLRVTDTQYF
j_gene: TRBJ2-3
d_gene: NA
abundance: NA
v_gene: TRBV4-2
len: 15

CDR3nt: TGCGCCAGCAGCTTGGACAGTCACGAGCAGTACTTC
CDR3aa: CASSLDSHEQYF
j_gene: TRBJ2-7
d_gene: NA
abundance: NA
v_gene: TRBV5-1
len: 12

CDR3nt: TGTGCCTGGATCGGGTGGGGGTCCACTGAAGCTTTCTTT
CDR3aa: CAWIGWGSTEAFF
j_gene: TRBJ1-1
d_gene: NA
abundance: few
v_gene: TRBV30
len: 13